The 22 T cell receptor beta chains below all came from one sample that was sequenced in a study of identical twins. TCRdb itself ran the 5' RACE reads through MiXCR, one entry per CDR3 protein. The repertoire holds roughly 720,000 distinct CDR3 sequences, with 15% to 20% as singletons. The sample also formed part of further work on T cells expressing NK-cell markers.

Sequenced sample: PBMCs. These receptors were collected from a young woman in good health.

This clonotype was observed a single time. The chain links TRBV11-2 to TRBJ2-2; TRBD2 aligns across 8 bases. The germline CDR1 and CDR2 sequences are SGHAT and FQNNGV. This CDR3 contains 16 residues. Trimming cost V 5 bases and J 3 bases; bases outside gene matches: 8. The CDR3 nucleotides read TGTGCCAGCAGCCCTGGGAGCGGGAGACACACCGGGGAGCTGTTTTTT. This translates into CASSPGSGRHTGELFF.

This clonotype was counted a few times. The CDR3 loop is CASSFNEYTEAFF. CDR3 sequence (DNA): TGTGCCAGCAGTTTCAACGAGTACACTGAAGCTTTCTTT. The chain joins TRBV12-3 or TRBV12-4 to TRBJ1-1; D gene unclear. Trimming pared 3 bases from V and 3 bases from J, leaving 8 bases between. The CDR3 has 13 residues.

Only a few counts were recorded for this clonotype. V usage is TRBV7-9 and J usage is TRBJ1-2, with D unclear. Germline CDR1 reads SEHNR; CDR2 reads FQNEAQ (reference sequence). Trimming shortened V by 8 bases and J by 8 bases, and 9 bases separated the two germline ends. The CDR3 consists of 10 residues. The CDR3 protein is CASRLGGYTF. CDR3 coding DNA: TGTGCCAGCCGTCTCGGGGGCTACACCTTC.

This clonotype was recorded at least ten times. V gene TRBV7-9 combines with J gene TRBJ2-1; D gene unclear. V gave up 1 base and J gave up 4 bases, with 8 bases separating them. Germline V gives CDR1 SEHNR, CDR2 FQNEAQ (reference sequence). CDR3 length: 14 amino acids. CDR3 loop: CASSLEPVYNEQFF. The DNA of the CDR3 is TGTGCCAGCAGCTTAGAACCGGTGTACAATGAGCAGTTCTTC.

This clonotype appeared a few times. V usage is TRBV7-9 and J usage is TRBJ2-1, with TRBD1 matching over 7 bases. This CDR3 is built from 15 residues. V shed 6 bases, J shed 4 bases, and the junction held 9 bases outside the gene matches. The germline V gene has CDR1 SEHNR and CDR2 FQNEAQ (reference sequence). The DNA of the CDR3 is TGTGCCAGCAGATCCCGGGACAGTTTGTACAATGAGCAGTTCTTC. Protein: CASRSRDSLYNEQFF.

This clonotype showed up just once. In DNA, the CDR3 is TGTGCCAGCAGCGGCAGCGGGGGGCCGTACCAAGAGACCCAGTACTTC. It is translated as CASSGSGGPYQETQYF. The chain couples TRBV11-2 to TRBJ2-5; 9 bases match TRBD2. Germline assignment: CDR1 SGHAT and CDR2 FQNNGV. Trimming removed 5 bases from V and 0 bases from J; junction bases left unmatched: 7. The CDR3 has 16 amino acids.

This clonotype was seen more than once but under ten times. The chain recombines TRBV25-1 with TRBJ2-3; D remains ambiguous. V was cut by 1 base and J by 0 bases, with 2 bases left in between. The CDR3 is 13 residues long. Germline CDR1 MGHDK, CDR2 SYGVNS. The CDR3 region has the DNA TGTGCCAGCAGTGAATTTAGCACAGATACGCAGTATTTT. It translates to CASSEFSTDTQYF.

This sequence joins TRBV5-1 and TRBJ2-5; TRBD2 matches 7 bases. This CDR3 is 11 amino acids long. The V gene's germline CDR1 is SGHRS and CDR2 YFSETQ. The V and J ends lost 7 bases and 8 bases, in that order; junction bases with no gene match: 5. The chain's CDR3 is CASAGDETQYF. CDR3 nucleotides: TGCGCCAGCGCGGGGGATGAAACCCAGTACTTC. Full variable domain (missing parts from reference TRBV5-1 and TRBJ2-5): KAGVTQTPRYLIKTRGQQVTLSCSPISGHRSVSWYQQTPGQGLQFLFEYFSETQRNKGNFPGRFSGRQFSNSRSEMNVSTLELGDSALYLCASAGDETQYFGPGTRLLVL.

This chain links TRBV7-9 with TRBJ2-1, with 10 bases fitting TRBD2. V lost 5 bases and J lost 2; bases outside the gene matches: 3. Germline V CDR1 and CDR2: SEHNR, FQNEAQ (reference sequence). This CDR3 region has 15 residues. The CDR3 DNA reads as TGTGCCAGCAGCCCAGCGGGGGGGCCCTACAATGAGCAGTTCTTC. Its protein is CASSPAGGPYNEQFF.

The chain employs TRBV12-3 or TRBV12-4 and TRBJ1-1; perhaps TRBD1 as D (6 bases). The length of the CDR3 is 15 residues. Trimming shortened V by 3 bases and J by 5 bases, and 16 bases separated the two germline ends. The CDR3 is CASSLEPRGRTEAFF. The CDR3 nucleotides read TGTGCCAGCAGTTTGGAGCCCAGGGGCAGGACTGAAGCTTTCTTT.

This clonotype was observed many times. V and J are TRBV6-5 and TRBJ2-7; D might be TRBD2 (6 bases). V shed 2 bases and J shed 4 bases, with 15 bases lying between them. The germline CDR1 and CDR2 sequences are MNHEY and SVGAGI. CDR3 length equals 15 residues. The CDR3 sequence is CASSYGASDTYEQYF. The CDR3 DNA sequence: TGTGCCAGCAGTTACGGCGCTAGCGATACGTACGAGCAGTACTTC.

The DNA for the CDR3 is TGTGCCAGCAGTGAATCTCGGGGTGGCGGGGAAGCTTTCTTT. Protein product: CASSESRGGGEAFF. The chain is built from TRBV25-1 and TRBJ1-1; D ambiguous. Trimming pared 1 base from V and 8 bases from J, leaving 14 bases between. The CDR3 has 14 amino acids. Per germline, CDR1 MGHDK and CDR2 SYGVNS. Filled out from reference TRBV25-1 and TRBJ1-1, the complete variable domain reads EADIYQTPRYLVIGTGKKITLECSQTMGHDKMYWYQQDPGMELHLIHYSYGVNSTEKGDLSSESTVSRIRTEHFPLTLESARPSHTSQYLCASSESRGGGEAFFGQGTRLTVV.

This clonotype has just a few counts. V gene TRBV6-5 combines with J gene TRBJ2-3, with 7 positions matching TRBD2. Germline V gene lookup returns CDR1 MNHEY and CDR2 SVGAGI. This CDR3 is 12 amino acids long. With V trimmed by 2 bases and J by 14 bases, 7 bases remained unmatched. CDR3 nucleotide sequence: TGTGCCAGCAGTTACGGGGGGGGGACCCTGTATTTT. Encoded protein: CASSYGGGTLYF.

For the CDR3, the DNA is TGCGCCAGCAGCCGTGACAGGGGCGCGGAAAAACTGTTTTTT. It encodes CASSRDRGAEKLFF. The chain carries TRBV5-1 and TRBJ1-4, with 8 bases matching TRBD1. This CDR3 comprises 14 residues. J lost 8 bases, V lost 4 bases, and 7 bases had no gene match. The germline V gene encodes CDR1 SGHRS and CDR2 YFSETQ.

V and J are TRBV12-3 or TRBV12-4 and TRBJ1-2; D is perhaps TRBD1 (5 bases). V was shortened by 3 bases and J by 4 bases, with 15 bases between the two germline ends. The CDR3 loop spans 15 amino acids. CDR3 in amino acids: CASSFGRGHFYGYTF. The DNA of the CDR3 is TGTGCCAGCAGTTTCGGCCGCGGACATTTCTATGGCTACACCTTC.

The genes are TRBV2 and TRBJ2-3; D is ambiguous. Per germline, CDR1 SNHLY and CDR2 FYNNEI. V was shortened by 8 bases and J by 1 base, with 13 bases between the two germline ends. The CDR3 runs to 14 residues. The CDR3 is CASLGEVGTDTQYF. The CDR3 DNA sequence: TGTGCCAGCCTGGGTGAAGTTGGCACAGATACGCAGTATTTT.

This clonotype has a count of ten or more. V is TRBV11-1 and J is TRBJ2-5, with 16 bases lining up with TRBD2. After removal of 1 base from V and 7 bases from J, the junction contained 12 bases not matched to a gene. There are 19 residues in the CDR3. From germline, CDR1 is SGHAT and CDR2 FQDESV (reference sequence). The CDR3 loop is CASSLGHGTSGRADVTQYF. CDR3 nucleotides: TGTGCCAGCAGCTTAGGGCACGGGACTAGCGGGAGGGCCGACGTGACCCAGTACTTC.

The genes are TRBV21-1 and TRBJ2-1. TRBV21-1 is marked as a pseudogene. The CDR3 is 13 amino acids. CDR3 nucleotide sequence: TGTGCCAGTTCCCTTATCGGGGTGAGGGAGCAGTTCTTC. The encoded protein is CASSLIGVREQFF.

This clonotype was seen a few times. DNA of the CDR3: TGTGCCAGCAGGCAAGACAGGGGCTTGGGGACTGAAGCTTTCTTT. Its translation: CASRQDRGLGTEAFF. This chain joins TRBV7-3 and TRBJ1-1; 8 bases are a match to TRBD1. Germline CDR1 and CDR2: SGHTA and FQGTGA. This CDR3 has 15 residues. V gave up 6 bases and J gave up 5 bases; unmatched junction bases: 11. Full variable domain (remainder filled in from reference TRBV7-3 and TRBJ1-1): GAGVSQTPSNKVTEKGKYVELRCDPISGHTALYWYRQSLGQGPEFLIYFQGTGAADDSGLPNDRFFAVRPEGSVSTLKIQRTERGDSAVYLCASRQDRGLGTEAFFGQGTRLTVV.

Comments on this clonotype: With a much larger clone just one base away, this may be a read error. Here the CDR3 reads CASSLVTDTGELFF. The CDR3 nucleotides are TGTGCCAGCAGCTTAGTGACAGACACCGGGGAGCTGTTTTTT. This sequence joins TRBV11-2 and TRBJ2-2; D may be TRBD1 (5 bases). V lost 1 base and J 3 bases, leaving 6 bases between the germline ends. The CDR3 has 14 amino acids. Looked up from germline, CDR1 is SGHAT and CDR2 is FQNNGV. Variable domain in full (rest from reference TRBV11-2 and TRBJ2-2): EAGVAQSPRYKIIEKRQSVAFWCNPISGHATLYWYQQILGQGPKLLIQFQNNGVVDDSQLPKDRFSAERLKGVDSTLKIQPAKLEDSAVYLCASSLVTDTGELFFGEGSRLTVL.

The chain uses TRBV19 and TRBJ2-3; a weak D match, TRBD2 (6 bases). From germline, CDR1 is LNHDA and CDR2 SQIVND (reference sequence). Trimming removed 4 bases from V and 8 bases from J, with 22 bases in between. The CDR3 has 16 residues. CDR3 DNA: TGTGCCAGTAGTACAGTCAGCGGCAAGGGGCGGGGTACGCAGTATTTT. This sequence encodes CASSTVSGKGRGTQYF.

The chain combines TRBV14 with TRBJ2-3; 7 bases align to TRBD1. Looked up from germline, CDR1 is SGHDN and CDR2 is FVKESK. V lost 2 bases, J lost 2 bases, and 7 bases stayed unmatched. This CDR3 is 16 amino acids long. The chain's CDR3 is CASSQTPGQITDTQYF. The DNA for the CDR3 is TGTGCCAGCAGCCAAACTCCGGGACAGATCACAGATACGCAGTATTTT.